The 9 T cell receptor beta chains below come from one sample, sequenced in a study of cytomegalovirus exposure and HLA in healthy donors. Both 60 Vbeta primers and 13 Jbeta primers went into the PCR. The repertoire was sequenced with immunoSEQ multiplex PCR; TCRdb's copy has only in-frame clones and lacks some. This sample carries some 160,000 clones, roughly 80% of them seen once, and the ten largest clones take 1% to 1.5%. The sample comprised PBMCs. The receptors stem from a man aged 50 to 59 in good health and CMV-seropositive.

V gene TRBV9 combines with J gene TRBJ2-5; perhaps TRBD1 as D (5 bases). Trimming left V 4 bases short and J 5 bases short, with 15 bases between. This CDR3 spans 14 amino acids. Germline lookup yields CDR1 SGDLS and CDR2 YYNGEE. The CDR3 protein is CASSPPQGHETQYF. CDR3 DNA: TGTGCCAGCAGCCCCCCCCAGGGTCACGAGACCCAGTACTTC.

This clone showed up just once. The rearrangement uses TRBV5-1 and TRBJ2-4; tentatively, D is TRBD2 (6 bases). The V and J ends lost 7 bases and 8 bases respectively, with 16 bases between them. CDR1 is SGHRS and CDR2 is YFSETQ in the germline V gene. The CDR3 has 13 residues. The CDR3 region is CASSSSDADIQYF. CDR3 nucleotides: TGCGCCAGCTCGTCTAGCGACGCTGACATTCAGTACTTC.

This clone has more than one count but fewer than ten. This chain connects TRBV18 to TRBJ1-2; D gene unclear. V was trimmed by 2 bases and J by 4 bases, leaving 11 bases between them. CDR3 length: 14 amino acids. Germline V gives CDR1 KGHSH, CDR2 LQKENI. The CDR3 DNA sequence: TGTGCCAGCTCACCATCCCAAAGAGGCTATGGCTACACCTTC. It encodes CASSPSQRGYGYTF.

This clone was observed a few times. The chain combines TRBV5-5 with TRBJ2-3; TRBD2 agrees at 13 bases. The V gene's germline CDR1 is SGHKS and CDR2 YYEKEE (reference sequence). This CDR3 region has 15 residues. The V segment lost 4 bases and the J segment 4 bases; nucleotides outside the gene matches: 3. CDR3 in amino acids: CASSPTSGRADTQYF. In DNA, the CDR3 is TGTGCCAGCAGCCCTACTAGCGGGAGGGCAGATACGCAGTATTTT.

This CDR3 reads CASSLAGGSNQPQHF. In nucleotides, the CDR3 is TGTGCCAGCAGCTTGGCCGGGGGGAGCAATCAGCCCCAGCATTTT. V gene TRBV5-5 combines with J gene TRBJ1-5; D is possibly TRBD1 (5 bases). The CDR3 is made up of 15 amino acids. Trimming took 0 bases from V and 1 from J, leaving 8 bases between them. CDR1 is SGHKS and CDR2 is YYEKEE in the germline V gene (reference sequence).

This chain connects TRBV6-5 to TRBJ2-5; no definite D call. Looked up from germline, CDR1 is MNHEY and CDR2 is SVGAGI. CDR3 length: 13 amino acids. Trimming pared 0 bases from V and 7 bases from J, leaving 9 bases between. In DNA form, the CDR3 reads TGTGCCAGCAGTTACTCTACTCTTGGGACCCAGTACTTC. This encodes CASSYSTLGTQYF.

The genes are TRBV10-3 and TRBJ2-2; D is ambiguous. V lost 4 bases to trimming and J lost 2 bases, with 8 bases between them. The CDR3 is 14 amino acids. Germline V gene sequence: CDR1 ENHRY, CDR2 SYGVKD. The CDR3 DNA is TGTGCCATCAGTGGCACTTCTAACACCGGGGAGCTGTTTTTT. It is translated as CAISGTSNTGELFF.

The CDR3 DNA is TGCAGTGCTAGCATCTGGCAAGCTTTCTTT. Protein: CSASIWQAFF. V gene TRBV20-1 combines with J gene TRBJ1-1; D remains unclear. The CDR3 covers 10 residues. V was clipped by 3 bases and J by 9 bases, with 8 bases between them. Germline CDR1 DFQATT, CDR2 SNEGSKA (reference sequence).

The chain combines TRBV28 with TRBJ2-7; 9 nucleotides line up with TRBD1. CDR1 MDHEN and CDR2 SYDVKM come from the germline V gene. The CDR3 length is 14 residues. Germline trimming cut 8 bases from V and 4 bases from J; bases unmatched to any gene: 9. CDR3 sequence (DNA): TGTGCCAGCGCCTTGTGGACAGGGGAATACGAGCAGTACTTC. Amino acids: CASALWTGEYEQYF.